The 32 T cell receptor beta chains below were found in one sample sequenced in a study of blood T cells in healthy people across ages (dated by TCRdb to about 2015). The library was made by 5' RACE. This sample was sequenced with an Illumina HiSeq 2500. A second PCR of roughly 6 to 11 cycles was performed with a sample-barcoded 5' primer and a J-beta primer mix. TCRdb reran the public reads through fastp at Q25 and MiXCR, keeping productive beta chains. Every entry covers one CDR3 protein and lists the most common genes and DNA from its rows. Here the sample has under 1 million distinct CDR3 sequences; roughly 44% occur a single time. The ten largest clones capture about a fifth of the sample. Material for sequencing was blood. These receptors were obtained from a man aged 60 to 69 in good health.

The CDR3 sequence is CAWNLGPESSTQYF. CDR3 nucleotide sequence: TGTGCCTGGAACCTCGGGCCGGAGTCGAGTACGCAGTATTTT. The rearrangement links TRBV30 to TRBJ2-3; D gene ambiguous. CDR1 and CDR2 (germline): GTSNPN, SVGIG (reference sequence). V lost 4 bases to trimming and J lost 8 bases, with 19 bases between them. The CDR3 runs 14 residues.

The chain combines TRBV29-1 with TRBJ2-1; the D gene is possibly TRBD1 (5 bases). The length of the CDR3 is 12 residues. V shed 6 bases and J shed 12 bases, with 18 bases lying between them. CDR1 and CDR2 from the germline V gene are SQVTM and ANQGSEA. The DNA of the CDR3 is TGCAGCGTAAGTCAGGGAACCGTGGGGCAGTTCTTC. It is translated as CSVSQGTVGQFF.

The V and J genes are TRBV6-6 and TRBJ2-3; TRBD2 matches at 8 bases. The CDR3 totals 14 residues. The germline V gene encodes CDR1 MNHNY and CDR2 SVGAGI (reference sequence). Trimming removed 3 bases from V and 5 bases from J; junction bases left unmatched: 4. The CDR3 DNA sequence: TGTGCCAGCAGTTATCGGGGGGGCCGAGATACGCAGTATTTT. Translating it yields CASSYRGGRDTQYF.

The chain couples TRBV18 to TRBJ2-5; a possible D gene is TRBD2 (5 bases). Trimming left V 4 bases short and J 0 bases short, with 12 bases between. There are 15 residues in the CDR3. Germline V gives CDR1 KGHSH, CDR2 LQKENI. The CDR3 here is CASSRKPSNQETQYF. CDR3 nucleotide sequence: TGTGCCAGCTCACGGAAGCCTAGCAACCAAGAGACCCAGTACTTC. Filled out from reference TRBV18 and TRBJ2-5, the complete variable domain reads NAGVMQNPRHLVRRRGQEARLRCSPMKGHSHVYWYRQLPEEGLKFMVYLQKENIIDESGMPKERFSAEFPKEGPSILRIQQVVRGDSAAYFCASSRKPSNQETQYFGPGTRLLVL.

This chain's CDR3 is CSAPASGVSTDTQYF. The CDR3 DNA reads as TGCAGTGCCCCCGCTAGCGGGGTTAGCACAGATACGCAGTATTTT. V is TRBV20-1 and J is TRBJ2-3, with 9 bases that match TRBD2. This CDR3 is built from 15 residues. Germline loops: CDR1 DFQATT, CDR2 SNEGSKA (reference sequence). V was clipped by 6 bases and J by 0 bases; unmatched bases: 7.

This clonotype was seen only a few times. V is TRBV7-9 and J is TRBJ2-4, with D perhaps TRBD1 (6 bases). The J call could be wrong; TRBJ2-7 is a better fit for the DNA end. Germline lookup yields CDR1 SEHNR and CDR2 FQNEAQ (reference sequence). CDR3 length: 15 amino acids. The CDR3 sequence is CASSPAGTLRDEQYF. The DNA for the CDR3 is TGTGCCAGCAGCCCCGCCGGGACATTAAGAGACGAGCAGTACTTC.

This clonotype was counted many times. The chain employs TRBV4-1 and TRBJ1-1; no reliable D call. Germline-derived CDR1 and CDR2 are MGHRA and YSYEKL. The germline V and J ends were trimmed by 0 bases and 5 bases, with 10 bases remaining between them. The CDR3 loop spans 14 amino acids. In DNA, the CDR3 is TGCGCCAGCAGCCAAGAAAGGGTAGGGACTGAAGCTTTCTTT. Residues: CASSQERVGTEAFF.

The chain employs TRBV12-3 or TRBV12-4 and TRBJ1-1; a weak D match, TRBD1 (5 bases). V was shortened by 2 bases and J by 11 bases, with 9 bases between the two germline ends. There are 11 residues in the CDR3. This CDR3 reads CASSLRGHAFF. The CDR3 DNA reads as TGTGCCAGCAGTTTAAGGGGCCACGCTTTCTTT.

This clonotype was counted a few times. The rearrangement joins TRBV4-3 to TRBJ2-6; TRBD1 matches at 12 bases. Germline-derived CDR1 and CDR2 are LGHNA and YSLEER. CDR3 length: 16 amino acids. The V gene end was trimmed by 0 bases and the J gene end by 9 bases; junction bases not matched to a gene: 3. The CDR3 DNA reads as TGCGCCAGCAGCCAAGAGGGGACAGGGGGCTACAACGTCCTGACTTTC. Amino acids: CASSQEGTGGYNVLTF.

This clonotype was seen only once. This could be a read error, since a much larger clone is one nucleotide away. The chain has TRBV7-2 and TRBJ2-7; the D is unclear. This CDR3 is 12 amino acids long. Per germline, CDR1 SGHTA and CDR2 FQGNSA. CDR3 protein: CVSSQGTYEQYF. The CDR3 DNA reads TGTGTCAGCAGCCAAGGTACCTACGAGCAGTACTTC. Looking up the rest from reference TRBV7-2 and TRBJ2-7 gives the full variable domain: GAGVSQSPSNKVTEKGKDVELRCDPISGHTALYWYRQSLGQGLEFLIYFQGNSAPDKSGLPSDRFSAERTGGSVSTLTIQRTQQEDSAVYLCVSSQGTYEQYFGPGTRLTVT.

This clonotype occurred many times. The chain couples TRBV7-2 to TRBJ1-2; the match to TRBD1 covers 7 bases. This CDR3 region has 13 residues. The germline gives CDR1 SGHTA, CDR2 FQGNSA. With 5 bases clipped from V and 7 bases from J, the junction kept 7 bases outside the gene matches. The CDR3 sequence is CASSRDSLAGYTF. The CDR3 region has the DNA TGTGCCAGCAGCCGGGACAGCCTCGCTGGCTACACCTTC.

The sample holds many counts of this clonotype. The chain uses TRBV29-1 and TRBJ1-2; 9 bases map to TRBD1. Germline V gene sequence: CDR1 SQVTM, CDR2 ANQGSEA. J gave up 8 bases and V 5 bases, and 9 bases lay outside the gene matches. CDR3 length: 13 amino acids. The chain's CDR3 is CSVNPTGGGGYTF. DNA for the CDR3: TGCAGCGTTAACCCGACAGGGGGAGGCGGCTACACCTTC.

The rearrangement links TRBV6-6 to TRBJ2-3; D gene uncertain. The V end lost 2 bases, the J end lost 10 bases, and 16 bases lay between the germline ends. The CDR3 has 14 residues. The germline CDR1 and CDR2 sequences are MNHNY and SVGAGI (reference sequence). The CDR3 loop is CASSYTLLIYAQYF. For the CDR3, the DNA is TGTGCCAGCAGTTACACCCTGCTGATCTACGCGCAGTATTTT.

This clonotype was observed a few times. Since a much larger clone is just one base distant, this may be a read error. This chain uses TRBV7-2 with TRBJ2-4; the match to TRBD2 covers 7 bases. The DNA end lines up better with TRBJ2-7; the J call may be wrong. CDR1 and CDR2 from the germline V gene are SGHTA and FQGNSA. This CDR3 has 14 residues. CDR3 DNA: TGTGCCAGCAGCTTGAAGCGGGGCCCCTACGAGCAGTACTTC. Translating it yields CASSLKRGPYEQYF.

The chain combines TRBV25-1 with TRBJ2-7, with 8 bases identical to TRBD1. The germline gives CDR1 MGHDK, CDR2 SYGVNS. V trimming: 10 bases; J trimming: 4 bases; junction bases outside the gene matches: 6. CDR3 length: 12 residues. This chain's CDR3 is CATAGQGYEQYF. CDR3 bases: TGTGCCACCGCCGGACAGGGATACGAGCAGTACTTC.

The CDR3 region has the DNA TGTGCCACCAGCAGAGATTGGACCGGCAAAAAGTTCTTC. It yields the protein CATSRDWTGKKFF. The chain joins TRBV15 to TRBJ2-1; D not certain. This CDR3 spans 13 amino acids. The V and J ends lost 0 bases and 14 bases respectively, with 14 bases between them. Germline loops: CDR1 LNHNV, CDR2 YYDKDF (reference sequence).

This sequence joins TRBV7-9 and TRBJ2-5; possible D gene TRBD1, 6 bases. The V and J ends lost 1 base and 11 bases respectively, with 20 bases between them. CDR3 length equals 15 residues. Germline assignment: CDR1 SEHNR and CDR2 FQNEAQ (reference sequence). Written as DNA, the CDR3 is TGTGCCAGCAGCTTAGGAACAGGGATTGACAATGAGCAGTACTTC. This encodes CASSLGTGIDNEQYF.

This clonotype was seen more than once but under ten times. The chain recombines TRBV9 with TRBJ1-2; 10 bases match TRBD1. Germline V gene sequence: CDR1 SGDLS, CDR2 YYNGEE. J gave up 8 bases and V 4 bases, and 11 bases lay outside the gene matches. CDR3 length: 15 amino acids. The CDR3 reads CASSKAGTGEGGYTF. The CDR3 DNA reads as TGTGCCAGCAGCAAGGCCGGGACAGGGGAGGGGGGCTACACCTTC.

This clonotype was seen just once. The chain combines TRBV5-8 with TRBJ1-6; D remains unclear. The V and J ends lost 4 bases and 2 bases respectively, with 10 bases between them. CDR3 length equals 15 residues. Per the germline V gene, CDR1 is SGHTS and CDR2 is YDEGEE. DNA of the CDR3: TGTGCCAGCAGCAGTGGCCAGCCCTATAATTCACCCCTCCACTTT. This codes for CASSSGQPYNSPLHF.

This clonotype has just a few counts. The rearrangement uses TRBV6-1 and TRBJ2-7; the D call may be TRBD1 or TRBD2 (5 bases each). CDR1 and CDR2 from the germline V gene are MNHNS and SASEGT. The V end was cut by 10 bases, the J end by 5 bases, with 24 bases between. CDR3 length: 15 amino acids. CDR3 protein: CAIRLSGRGSNEQYF. The DNA of the CDR3 is TGTGCCATACGTCTCTCGGGACGCGGTTCCAACGAGCAGTACTTC.

This clonotype was detected only once. The CDR3 DNA reads as TGTGCCAGCAGTCGGACGGGACAGGACTTCAATGAGCAGTACTTC. Translating it yields CASSRTGQDFNEQYF. The chain has TRBV7-9 and TRBJ2-1, with 8 bases aligning to TRBD1. The J call may be in error: the DNA end matches TRBJ2-7 better. CDR1 and CDR2 from the germline V gene are SEHNR and FQNEAQ (reference sequence). This CDR3 is 15 amino acids long.

The chain uses TRBV5-1 and TRBJ1-4, with D perhaps matching TRBD1 (5 bases). V lost 4 bases, J lost 6 bases, and 19 bases lay in between. The V gene's germline CDR1 is SGHRS and CDR2 YFSETQ. The CDR3 contains 16 residues. CDR3 loop: CASSTTPTVTHEKLFF. In nucleotides, the CDR3 is TGCGCCAGCAGCACCACCCCGACAGTCACGCATGAAAAACTGTTTTTT. Full variable domain (outside the CDR3, taken from reference TRBV5-1 and TRBJ1-4): KAGVTQTPRYLIKTRGQQVTLSCSPISGHRSVSWYQQTPGQGLQFLFEYFSETQRNKGNFPGRFSGRQFSNSRSEMNVSTLELGDSALYLCASSTTPTVTHEKLFFGSGTQLSVL.

This chain links TRBV11-2 with TRBJ2-5; 10 bases match TRBD1. There are 17 residues in the CDR3. Germline CDR1 reads SGHAT; CDR2 reads FQNNGV. V was clipped by 4 bases and J by 11 bases; unmatched bases: 19. CDR3 sequence: CASSYGPGQGKVNEQYF. The CDR3 DNA follows: TGTGCCAGCAGCTACGGACCGGGACAGGGGAAGGTAAATGAGCAGTACTTC.

This chain links TRBV12-3 or TRBV12-4 with TRBJ1-1; unclear D gene. The CDR3 runs 15 residues. Trimming left V 0 bases short and J 4 bases short, with 12 bases between. CDR3 region: CASSLAARWGTEAFF. For the CDR3, the DNA is TGTGCCAGCAGTTTAGCGGCGCGGTGGGGCACTGAAGCTTTCTTT.

The CDR3 bases are TGTGCCACCAGCAGATCGTGGGGCACAGATACGCAGTATTTT. Translated: CATSRSWGTDTQYF. The chain links TRBV15 to TRBJ2-3; D not certain. Trimming shortened V by 2 bases and J by 1 base, and 7 bases separated the two germline ends. From germline, CDR1 is LNHNV and CDR2 YYDKDF (reference sequence). This CDR3 spans 14 amino acids.

This clonotype has just a few counts. The V and J genes are TRBV7-3 and TRBJ1-2, with D maybe TRBD1 (5 bases). V gave up 4 bases and J gave up 8 bases, with 14 bases separating them. This CDR3 region has 13 residues. Germline values: CDR1 SGHTA, CDR2 FQGTGA. For the CDR3, the DNA is TGTGCCAGCAGCTCGGGACGCCAGGAGGGCTACACCTTC. Its protein product is CASSSGRQEGYTF.

A few counts support this clonotype. The chain carries TRBV20-1 and TRBJ2-5; 8 nucleotides agree with TRBD2. Germline CDR1 DFQATT, CDR2 SNEGSKA (reference sequence). The CDR3 runs to 14 residues. The trim removed 5 bases at V and 6 bases at J, leaving 11 bases unmatched. The CDR3 DNA reads as TGCAGTGCTCTGACTAGCGACCCACGGAAGACCCAGTACTTC. The encoded protein is CSALTSDPRKTQYF.

The table lists this clonotype with a few counts. This chain uses TRBV4-3 with TRBJ1-2; D remains unclear. The germline gives CDR1 LGHNA, CDR2 YSLEER. The CDR3 contains 14 residues. The V end lost 2 bases, the J end lost 4 bases, and 11 bases lay between the germline ends. The CDR3 loop reads CASSQSFGFYGYTF. The CDR3, as DNA: TGCGCCAGCAGCCAAAGCTTCGGGTTCTATGGCTACACCTTC.

CDR3 loop: CASSQEGDHQETQYF. Written as DNA, the CDR3 is TGCGCCAGCAGCCAAGAGGGGGACCACCAAGAGACCCAGTACTTC. V and J are TRBV4-1 and TRBJ2-5; D possibly matches TRBD1 or TRBD2 (5 bases each). The CDR3 sequence is 15 residues long. Germline V gene sequence: CDR1 MGHRA, CDR2 YSYEKL. With 0 bases removed from V and 0 bases from J, the gap between germline ends came to 8 bases.

The rearrangement links TRBV20-1 to TRBJ2-1; 12 bases fit TRBD2. The CDR3 runs to 14 residues. From germline, CDR1 is DFQATT and CDR2 SNEGSKA (reference sequence). Trimming at V came to 3 bases and at J to 5 bases, leaving 2 bases not matched to a gene. CDR3 nucleotides: TGCAGTGCTAGCCTAGCGGGGGGGCACAATGAGCAGTTCTTC. As protein: CSASLAGGHNEQFF.

This chain connects TRBV6-1 to TRBJ2-7; D is perhaps TRBD1 (5 bases). Per germline, CDR1 MNHNS and CDR2 SASEGT. This CDR3 has 18 amino acids. V dropped 2 bases and J dropped 0 bases, with 20 bases sitting between them. CDR3 DNA: TGTGCCAGCAGTGAATACCCTGGGCGACAGACGAGCTCCTACGAGCAGTACTTC. Translation: CASSEYPGRQTSSYEQYF.

This clonotype showed up just once. The gene calls are TRBV7-2 and TRBJ1-5, with a weak D call TRBD1 (5 bases). There are 15 residues in the CDR3. Per germline, CDR1 SGHTA and CDR2 FQGNSA. Trimming cost V 3 bases and J 1 base, with 10 bases left between them. DNA for the CDR3: TGTGCCAGCAGCTTGGGGCTCGAGAGCAATCAGCCCCAGCATTTT. This encodes CASSLGLESNQPQHF. Full variable domain (outside the CDR3, taken from reference TRBV7-2 and TRBJ1-5): GAGVSQSPSNKVTEKGKDVELRCDPISGHTALYWYRQSLGQGLEFLIYFQGNSAPDKSGLPSDRFSAERTGGSVSTLTIQRTQQEDSAVYLCASSLGLESNQPQHFGDGTRLSIL.